The 30 T cell receptor beta chains in this list originate from one sample, sequenced in a study of beta chain features in type 1 diabetes. Study conclusions and caveats: Type 1 diabetes patients showed a moderate but significant shortening of TCRB CDR3s in all four CD4+ subsets.

Their antigens are not known. Expressed TCRB transcripts were sequenced because the isolated RNA had all been reverse transcribed beforehand. TCRdb's table, derived via immunoSEQ multiplex PCR, lists solely in-frame clones and lacks some. Here the sample spans approximately 240,000 clones, roughly 17% being singletons. The sequenced sample was naive CD4+ T cells from blood. The source is a man under 40 with type 1 diabetes.

The rearrangement joins TRBV9 to TRBJ2-1; 9 nucleotides agree with TRBD1. This CDR3 is built from 15 residues. Germline V lookup: CDR1 SGDLS, CDR2 YYNGEE. The trim removed 7 bases at V and 5 bases at J, leaving 10 bases unmatched. The CDR3 bases are TGTGCCAGCGAAGCCGGGACAGGGTATAACAATGAGCAGTTCTTC. As protein: CASEAGTGYNNEQFF.

This clone appeared a few times. At the DNA level, this CDR3 is encoded by other sequences in the same sample as well. The chain has TRBV7-9 and TRBJ2-5, with a weak D call TRBD1 (6 bases). Between the trimmed V and J ends, which lost 0 bases and 4 bases, there was a span of 6 bases. This CDR3 spans 13 amino acids. Germline V lookup: CDR1 SEHNR, CDR2 FQNEAQ (reference sequence). The CDR3 nucleotides read TGTGCCAGCAGCTTAGCAGGGGGAGAGACCCAGTACTTC. This sequence encodes CASSLAGGETQYF.

Only a few counts were recorded for this clone. The chain joins TRBV29-1 to TRBJ1-2; 8 positions match TRBD1. The CDR3 is made up of 11 amino acids. The V gene's germline CDR1 is SQVTM and CDR2 ANQGSEA. J gave up 7 bases and V 3 bases, and 1 base lay outside the gene matches. CDR3 DNA: TGCAGCGTTGAGGACAGGGTTGGCTACACCTTC. Translated, it gives CSVEDRVGYTF.

V is TRBV7-2 and J is TRBJ2-3; the D is unclear. The ends were cut back, 3 bases at V and 7 bases at J, with 14 bases in the middle. This CDR3 is built from 14 residues. Germline V CDR1 and CDR2: SGHTA, FQGNSA. CDR3 DNA sequence: TGTGCCAGCAGCTTTCCAGGCCGCGTGCATACGCAGTATTTT. Protein: CASSFPGRVHTQYF.

In its sample, this clone was seen a few times. The chain employs TRBV30 and TRBJ1-4, with D hard to call. Per germline, CDR1 GTSNPN and CDR2 SVGIG (reference sequence). This CDR3 has 12 amino acids. Trimming shortened V by 2 bases and J by 8 bases, and 9 bases separated the two germline ends. CDR3 sequence reads: CAWSSSGEKLFF. DNA of the CDR3: TGTGCCTGGAGTAGTTCGGGGGAAAAACTGTTTTTT. Full variable domain (outside the CDR3, taken from reference TRBV30 and TRBJ1-4): SQTIHQWPATLVQPVGSPLSLECTVEGTSNPNLYWYRQAAGRGLQLLFYSVGIGQISSEVPQNLSASRPQDRQFILSSKKLLLSDSGFYLCAWSSSGEKLFFGSGTQLSVL.

This clone was found a few times. The same CDR3 arises from other DNA sequences in this sample as well. The chain links TRBV29-1 to TRBJ2-5; possible D gene TRBD1, 5 bases. The CDR3 totals 12 residues. Germline-derived CDR1 and CDR2 are SQVTM and ANQGSEA. Trimming cost V 3 bases and J 3 bases, with 8 bases left between them. The CDR3 loop is CSVDAGKETQYF. DNA of the CDR3: TGCAGCGTTGACGCAGGGAAAGAGACCCAGTACTTC.

This clone turned up a few times. DNA for the CDR3: TGTGCCTGGAGAGGACTACTTGTGAGTACGCAGTATTTT. Translation: CAWRGLLVSTQYF. This chain links TRBV30 with TRBJ2-3; weak D call: TRBD2 (6 bases). Germline CDR1 reads GTSNPN; CDR2 reads SVGIG (reference sequence). V lost 3 bases and J lost 8, with 15 bases in between. The CDR3 contains 13 residues.

As DNA, the CDR3 is TGTGCCAGCAGCACCTACAATGAGCAGTTCTTC. Its translation is CASSTYNEQFF. The V call is TRBV5-6, the J call TRBJ2-1; D gene uncertain. Trimming removed 4 bases at V and 2 bases at J, with 1 base between. Germline CDR1 reads SGHDT; CDR2 reads YYEEEE. CDR3 length equals 11 residues. Full variable domain (outside the CDR3, taken from reference TRBV5-6 and TRBJ2-1): DAGVTQSPTHLIKTRGQQVTLRCSPKSGHDTVSWYQQALGQGPQFIFQYYEEEERQRGNFPDRFSGHQFPNYSSELNVNALLLGDSALYLCASSTYNEQFFGPGTRLTVL.

Only a few counts were recorded for this clone. This rearrangement joins TRBV7-9 to TRBJ2-1; TRBD2 is a possible D gene (6 bases). The germline V and J ends were trimmed by 1 base and 0 bases, with 10 bases remaining between them. Germline assignment: CDR1 SEHNR and CDR2 FQNEAQ (reference sequence). CDR3 size: 16 residues. CDR3 residues: CASSLVAGPSYNEQFF. The CDR3 DNA follows: TGTGCCAGCAGCTTAGTTGCGGGACCCTCCTACAATGAGCAGTTCTTC.

V gene TRBV14 combines with J gene TRBJ2-1, with TRBD1 as a possible D gene (6 bases). V was shortened by 1 base and J by 3 bases, with 16 bases between the two germline ends. Germline values: CDR1 SGHDN, CDR2 FVKESK. CDR3 length: 17 amino acids. CDR3 in DNA: TGTGCCAGCAGCCAAGGGAGGATTGACAGGTTCTACAATGAGCAGTTCTTC. It translates to CASSQGRIDRFYNEQFF.

This clone was counted a few times. The V gene is TRBV28, the J gene TRBJ2-7, with D maybe TRBD1 (5 bases). Germline assignment: CDR1 MDHEN and CDR2 SYDVKM. V lost 3 bases and J lost 6, with 12 bases in between. This CDR3 has 13 residues. CDR3 region: CASSLGQGGEQYF. DNA of the CDR3: TGTGCCAGCAGTTTGGGCCAGGGCGGCGAGCAGTACTTC.

The gene calls are TRBV27 and TRBJ2-5; D uncertain. V was clipped by 2 bases and J by 2 bases, with 9 bases between them. CDR3 length equals 14 residues. Germline V gives CDR1 MNHEY, CDR2 SMNVEV (reference sequence). In nucleotides, the CDR3 is TGTGCCAGCAGTTTAATAGGGCGGCAAGAGACCCAGTACTTC. Translated: CASSLIGRQETQYF.

The chain combines TRBV9 with TRBJ2-6; D is unclear. With 0 bases removed from V and 0 bases from J, the gap between germline ends came to 4 bases. The CDR3 has 15 amino acids. CDR1 and CDR2 from the germline V gene are SGDLS and YYNGEE. The CDR3 sequence is CASSVGHSGANVLTF. DNA for the CDR3: TGTGCCAGCAGCGTAGGCCACTCTGGGGCCAACGTCCTGACTTTC.

The V call is TRBV29-1, the J call TRBJ2-1; no firm D call. The CDR3 consists of 14 residues. V lost 0 bases and J lost 0, with 6 bases in between. Germline loops: CDR1 SQVTM, CDR2 ANQGSEA. CDR3: CSVEEPRSYNEQFF. The CDR3 DNA reads as TGCAGCGTTGAAGAACCCCGCTCCTACAATGAGCAGTTCTTC.

In its sample, this clone was seen a few times. CDR3 sequence (DNA): TGTGCCAGCAGTGAATTTACGGTTGACGAGCAGTACTTC. This translates into CASSEFTVDEQYF. This chain uses TRBV25-1 with TRBJ2-7, with D unresolved. With 1 base removed from V and 5 bases from J, the gap between germline ends came to 9 bases. Germline V gene lookup returns CDR1 MGHDK and CDR2 SYGVNS. This CDR3 has 13 residues.

This clone showed up just a few times. The chain combines TRBV10-3 with TRBJ2-5; TRBD2 matches 12 bases. There are 13 residues in the CDR3. Unmatched junction bases numbered 1, after V lost 6 bases and J lost 5 bases. Germline-derived CDR1 and CDR2 are ENHRY and SYGVKD. The CDR3: CAIRGTSGETQYF. The CDR3 nucleotides read TGTGCCATCAGGGGGACTAGCGGGGAGACCCAGTACTTC.

The rearrangement links TRBV9 to TRBJ2-3, with D tentatively TRBD1 (6 bases). Trimming left V 3 bases short and J 13 bases short, with 21 bases between. This CDR3 region has 14 residues. Per germline, CDR1 SGDLS and CDR2 YYNGEE. CDR3 DNA: TGTGCCAGCAGCGAGAGGTGGGACATCGGGTCCAAGTATTTT. Protein sequence: CASSERWDIGSKYF.

This clone was counted a few times. The rearrangement links TRBV2 to TRBJ2-4; D remains unclear. Trimming shortened V by 2 bases and J by 6 bases, and 5 bases separated the two germline ends. The CDR3 is 12 amino acids. The V gene's germline CDR1 is SNHLY and CDR2 FYNNEI. Here the CDR3 reads CASSESVNIQYF. CDR3 nucleotides: TGTGCCAGCAGTGAAAGTGTAAACATTCAGTACTTC.

The gene calls are TRBV29-1 and TRBJ2-7; perhaps TRBD1 as D (5 bases). This CDR3 comprises 13 residues. V gave up 5 bases and J gave up 2 bases, with 13 bases separating them. The V gene's germline CDR1 is SQVTM and CDR2 ANQGSEA. The DNA of the CDR3 is TGCAGCGTTCAGGGTCTCTTCACCTACGAGCAGTACTTC. The encoded protein is CSVQGLFTYEQYF.

The table lists this clone with a few counts. This sequence joins TRBV4-3 and TRBJ2-7; D uncertain. CDR3 length: 14 residues. Germline CDR1 LGHNA, CDR2 YSLEER. Trimming shortened V by 2 bases and J by 0 bases, and 8 bases separated the two germline ends. CDR3 coding DNA: TGCGCCAGCAGCCAAACAAGGTTCTCCTACGAGCAGTACTTC. Its translation: CASSQTRFSYEQYF.

This chain uses TRBV29-1 with TRBJ1-2; a possible D gene is TRBD1 (5 bases). There are 12 residues in the CDR3. Germline V CDR1 and CDR2: SQVTM, ANQGSEA. Trimming shortened V by 6 bases and J by 4 bases, and 12 bases separated the two germline ends. CDR3 sequence (DNA): TGCAGCGTCCGGACATCCCCCTATGGCTACACCTTC. Encoded protein: CSVRTSPYGYTF.

This clone was recorded a few times. The V and J genes are TRBV5-4 and TRBJ2-3, with 7 bases matching TRBD2. Germline V CDR1 and CDR2: SGHNT, YYREEE (reference sequence). The V and J ends lost 2 bases and 3 bases, in that order; junction bases with no gene match: 6. The CDR3 covers 15 residues. The CDR3 DNA reads as TGTGCCAGCAGCTTACGAGCGGGAACGACAGATACGCAGTATTTT. Translated, it gives CASSLRAGTTDTQYF.

This clone was seen a handful of times. The rearrangement joins TRBV28 to TRBJ1-5; 7 bases align to TRBD1. The length of the CDR3 is 16 residues. CDR1 is MDHEN, CDR2 SYDVKM, per germline. J lost 2 bases, V lost 5 bases, and 9 bases had no gene match. For the CDR3, the DNA is TGTGCCAGCAGTAGACTGACAGGGTCGGGCAATCAGCCCCAGCATTTT. Translating gives CASSRLTGSGNQPQHF.

Remarks on this clone: The same CDR3 arises from other DNA sequences in this sample as well. The genes are TRBV29-1 and TRBJ2-3; D is perhaps TRBD1 or TRBD2 (5 bases each). The CDR3 totals 12 residues. Deletions cut 3 bases from V and 1 base from J, with 5 bases between. Germline values: CDR1 SQVTM, CDR2 ANQGSEA. The CDR3 loop is CSVEGGTDTQYF. The CDR3 region has the DNA TGCAGCGTTGAGGGGGGCACAGATACGCAGTATTTT.

The table lists this clone with a few counts. The chain joins TRBV14 to TRBJ2-1; 10 positions match TRBD2. The CDR3 runs to 16 residues. V shed 4 bases and J 3 bases; nucleotides not matched to a gene: 6. Germline CDR1 and CDR2: SGHDN and FVKESK. The CDR3, as DNA: TGTGCCAGCAGCCTGAGGAGCGGGAGGGTCTACAATGAGCAGTTCTTC. The encoded protein is CASSLRSGRVYNEQFF.

This clone was found a few times. The genes are TRBV7-3 and TRBJ2-7, with 7 bases that match TRBD2. The length of the CDR3 is 13 residues. Per germline, CDR1 SGHTA and CDR2 FQGTGA. V trimming: 5 bases; J trimming: 5 bases; junction bases outside the gene matches: 6. This CDR3 reads CASSLARGDEQYF. Written as DNA, the CDR3 is TGTGCCAGCAGCCTCGCCCGGGGGGACGAGCAGTACTTC.

The CDR3: CASSSGQGASGGNTIYF. CDR3 in DNA: TGTGCCAGCAGTAGTGGACAGGGGGCTTCGGGTGGAAACACCATATATTTT. The chain recombines TRBV25-1 with TRBJ1-3; TRBD1 matches 11 bases. The germline V gene has CDR1 MGHDK and CDR2 SYGVNS. The ends lost 5 bases at V and 3 bases at J; junction bases unmatched: 9. The CDR3 extends over 17 amino acids.

The chain recombines TRBV7-9 with TRBJ2-7; D possibly matches TRBD1 or TRBD2 (5 bases each). Germline assignment: CDR1 SEHNR and CDR2 FQNEAQ (reference sequence). V gave up 0 bases and J gave up 2 bases, with 11 bases separating them. This CDR3 is 15 amino acids long. CDR3 nucleotide sequence: TGTGCCAGCAGCTTAGCAGGGGCCGGGGCCTACGAGCAGTACTTC. This gives the protein CASSLAGAGAYEQYF.

This clone was recorded a few times. The V call is TRBV6-6, the J call TRBJ2-5, with D possibly TRBD2 on 6 matching bases. V lost 0 bases, J lost 2 bases, and 7 bases lay in between. The CDR3 is made up of 14 amino acids. From germline, CDR1 is MNHNY and CDR2 SVGAGI (reference sequence). The CDR3 coding sequence is TGTGCCAGCAGTTACTCTGGGGGGCAAGAGACCCAGTACTTC. As protein: CASSYSGGQETQYF.

This clone was seen more than once but under ten times. V and J are TRBV28 and TRBJ2-5; tentative D call: TRBD1 (5 bases). The CDR3 runs to 12 residues. Trimming took 8 bases from V and 6 from J, leaving 13 bases between them. CDR1 and CDR2 (germline): MDHEN, SYDVKM. This chain's CDR3 is CASGGAGKTQYF. The CDR3 DNA follows: TGTGCCAGCGGTGGGGCAGGAAAGACCCAGTACTTC.